This T cell receptor beta chain is drawn from a study of cytomegalovirus exposure and HLA in healthy donors. Study at large: There were roughly 110 million unique TCR beta sequences, drawn from about 190 million T cells, in an earlier analysis. Findings and caveats of the study: When a later analysis compared HLA-associated TCR beta chains with equally common others, the HLA-associated chains turned out to be more clonally expanded and to have lower generation probabilities. Later genetic work tied a missense DCLRE1C variant to beta-chain V and J trimming.

Details on this clone: Its antigen is currently unknown.

This PCR relied on a set of 60 Vbeta primers and 13 Jbeta primers. Method: immunoSEQ multiplex PCR; TCRdb's copy keeps in-frame clones and lacks some. The sample lists a few hundred thousand clones, around 80% occurring once. Material: PBMCs. This receptor was identified in a man aged 35-49 years in good health and CMV-seronegative.

The CDR3 sequence: CSVAAQETQYF. As DNA, the CDR3 is TGCAGTGTCGCGGCGCAAGAGACCCAGTACTTC. The chain links TRBV20-1 to TRBJ2-5; D gene ambiguous. Deletions cut 7 bases from V and 2 bases from J, with 8 bases between. The germline V gene has CDR1 DFQATT and CDR2 SNEGSKA (reference sequence). The CDR3 runs to 11 residues.